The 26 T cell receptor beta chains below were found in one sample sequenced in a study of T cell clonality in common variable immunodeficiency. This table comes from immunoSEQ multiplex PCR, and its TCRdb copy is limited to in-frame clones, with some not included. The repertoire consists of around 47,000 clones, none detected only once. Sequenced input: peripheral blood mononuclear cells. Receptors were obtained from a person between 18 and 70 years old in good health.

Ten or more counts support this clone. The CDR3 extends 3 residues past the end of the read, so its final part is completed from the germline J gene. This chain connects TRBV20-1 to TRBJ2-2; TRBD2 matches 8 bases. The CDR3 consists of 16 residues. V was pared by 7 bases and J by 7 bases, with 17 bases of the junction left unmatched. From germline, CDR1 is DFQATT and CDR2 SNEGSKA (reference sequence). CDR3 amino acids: CSVGRIGLAAIGELFF. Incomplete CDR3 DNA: TGCAGTGTGGGAAGAATTGGACTAGCCGCGATCGGGGAG.

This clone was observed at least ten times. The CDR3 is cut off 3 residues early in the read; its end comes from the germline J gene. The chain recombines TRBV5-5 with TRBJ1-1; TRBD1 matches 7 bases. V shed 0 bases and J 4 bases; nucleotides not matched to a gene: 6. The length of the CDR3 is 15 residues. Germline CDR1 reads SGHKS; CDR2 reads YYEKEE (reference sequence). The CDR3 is CASSLVVRGVTEAFF. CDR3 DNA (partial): TGTGCCAGCAGCTTGGTTGTCAGGGGGGTCACTGAA.

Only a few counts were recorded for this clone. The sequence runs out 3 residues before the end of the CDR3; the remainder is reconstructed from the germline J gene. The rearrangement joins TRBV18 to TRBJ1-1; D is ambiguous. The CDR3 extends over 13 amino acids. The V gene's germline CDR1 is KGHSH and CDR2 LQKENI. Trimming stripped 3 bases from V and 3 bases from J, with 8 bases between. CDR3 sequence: CASSPEAYTEAFF. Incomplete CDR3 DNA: TGTGCCAGCTCACCCGAGGCCTACACTGAA.

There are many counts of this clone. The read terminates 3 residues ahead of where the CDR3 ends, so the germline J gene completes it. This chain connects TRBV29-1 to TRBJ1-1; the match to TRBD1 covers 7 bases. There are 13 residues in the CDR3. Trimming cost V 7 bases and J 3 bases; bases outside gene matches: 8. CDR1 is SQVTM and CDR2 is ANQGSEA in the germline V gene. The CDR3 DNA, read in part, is TGCAGCGGATCTGACAGGGACGACACTGAA. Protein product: CSGSDRDDTE. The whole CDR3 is CSGSDRDDTEAFF.

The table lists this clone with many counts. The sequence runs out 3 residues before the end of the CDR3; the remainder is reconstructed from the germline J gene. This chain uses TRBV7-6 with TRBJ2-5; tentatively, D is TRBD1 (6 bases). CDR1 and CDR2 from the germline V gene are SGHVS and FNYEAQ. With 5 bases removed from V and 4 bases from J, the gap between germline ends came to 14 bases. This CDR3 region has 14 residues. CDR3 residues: CASSPTGMRETQYF. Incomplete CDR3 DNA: TGTGCCAGCAGCCCCACAGGGATGCGAGAGACC.

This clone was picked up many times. This CDR3 reads CASSDSSVFSSEQFF. The CDR3 bases that were read are TGTGCCAGCAGTGACTCCTCCGTTTTTAGCAGTGAG. The chain links TRBV6-4 to TRBJ2-1; D unresolved. The read terminates 3 residues ahead of where the CDR3 ends, so the germline J gene completes it. There are 15 residues in the CDR3. V was trimmed by 0 bases and J by 9 bases, leaving 15 bases between them. Per germline, CDR1 MRHNA and CDR2 SNTAGT.

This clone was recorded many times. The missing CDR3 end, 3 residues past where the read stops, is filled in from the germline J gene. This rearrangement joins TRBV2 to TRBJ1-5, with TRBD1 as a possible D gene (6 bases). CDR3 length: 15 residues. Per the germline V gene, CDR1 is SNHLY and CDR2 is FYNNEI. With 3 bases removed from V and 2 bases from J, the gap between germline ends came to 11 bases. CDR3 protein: CASSDSGAGNQPQHF. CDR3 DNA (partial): TGTGCCAGCAGTGATTCAGGGGCCGGCAATCAGCCC.

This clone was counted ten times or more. The covered CDR3 bases are TGTGCCAGCAGCCTGGACATTGTGGATGAAAAA. Protein sequence: CASSLDIVDEK. The full CDR3 sequence reads CASSLDIVDEKLFF. The chain is built from TRBV7-8 and TRBJ1-4; tentatively, D is TRBD1 (5 bases). Read coverage stops 3 residues before the CDR3 terminus; the germline J gene supplies the remainder. Trimming removed 5 bases from V and 6 bases from J, with 13 bases in between. The CDR3 is made up of 14 amino acids. In germline, CDR1 is SGHVS, CDR2 FQNEAQ. The entire variable domain, with the rest obtained from reference TRBV7-8 and TRBJ1-4, is as follows: GAGVSQSPRYKVAKRGQDVALRCDPISGHVSLFWYQQALGQGPEFLTYFQNEAQLDKSGLPSDRFFAERPEGSVSTLKIQRTQQEDSAVYLCASSLDIVDEKLFFGSGTQLSVL.

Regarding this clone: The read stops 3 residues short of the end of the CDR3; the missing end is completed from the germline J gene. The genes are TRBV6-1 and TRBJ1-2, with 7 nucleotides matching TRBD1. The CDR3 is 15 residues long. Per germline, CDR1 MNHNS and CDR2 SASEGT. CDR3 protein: CASSARTGFTYDYTF. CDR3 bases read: TGTGCCAGCAGTGCCCGGACAGGATTTACCTACGAC.

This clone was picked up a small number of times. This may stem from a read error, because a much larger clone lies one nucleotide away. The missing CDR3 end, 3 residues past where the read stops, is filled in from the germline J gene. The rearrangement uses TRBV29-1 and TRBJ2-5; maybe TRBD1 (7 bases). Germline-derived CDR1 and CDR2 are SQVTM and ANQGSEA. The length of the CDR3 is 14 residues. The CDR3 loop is CSVEEGAITDTQYF. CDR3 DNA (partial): TGCAGCGTTGAGGAGGGGGCCATCACAGATACC.

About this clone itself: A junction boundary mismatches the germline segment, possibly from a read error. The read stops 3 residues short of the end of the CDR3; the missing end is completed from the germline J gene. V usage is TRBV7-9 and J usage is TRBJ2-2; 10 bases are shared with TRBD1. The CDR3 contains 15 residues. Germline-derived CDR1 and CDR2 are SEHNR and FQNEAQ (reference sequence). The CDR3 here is CASSPQNPGQGGLFF. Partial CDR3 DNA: TGTGCCAGCAGCCCTCAAAACCCCGGACAGGGGGGG.

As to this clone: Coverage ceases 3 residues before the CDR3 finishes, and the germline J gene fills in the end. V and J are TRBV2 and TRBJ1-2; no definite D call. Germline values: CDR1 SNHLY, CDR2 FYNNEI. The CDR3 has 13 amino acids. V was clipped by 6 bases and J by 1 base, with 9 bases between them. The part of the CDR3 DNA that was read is TGTGCCAGCAGGGCAGAAGTTAACTATGGC. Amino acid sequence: CASRAEVNYG. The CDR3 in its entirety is CASRAEVNYGYTF.

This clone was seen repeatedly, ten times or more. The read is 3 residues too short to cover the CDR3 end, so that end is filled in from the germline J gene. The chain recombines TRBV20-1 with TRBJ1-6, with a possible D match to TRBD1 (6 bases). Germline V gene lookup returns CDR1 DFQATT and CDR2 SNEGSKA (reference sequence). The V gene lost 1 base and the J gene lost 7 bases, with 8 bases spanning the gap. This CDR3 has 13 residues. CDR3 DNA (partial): TGCAGTGCTAGAGGGACAGTGAATTCACCC. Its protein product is CSARGTVNSP. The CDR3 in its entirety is CSARGTVNSPLHF.

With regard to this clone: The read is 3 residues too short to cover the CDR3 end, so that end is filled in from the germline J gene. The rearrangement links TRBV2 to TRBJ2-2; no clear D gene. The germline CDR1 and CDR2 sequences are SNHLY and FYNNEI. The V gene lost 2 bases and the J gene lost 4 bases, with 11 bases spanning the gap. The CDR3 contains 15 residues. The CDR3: CASSESGLSTGELFF. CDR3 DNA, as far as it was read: TGTGCCAGCAGTGAATCCGGGTTGAGCACCGGGGAG.

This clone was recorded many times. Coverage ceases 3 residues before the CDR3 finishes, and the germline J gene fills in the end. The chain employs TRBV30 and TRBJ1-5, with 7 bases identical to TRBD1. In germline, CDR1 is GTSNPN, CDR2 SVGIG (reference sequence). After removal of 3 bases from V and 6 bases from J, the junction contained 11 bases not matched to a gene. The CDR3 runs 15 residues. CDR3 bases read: TGTGCCTGGAGCGCTACAGGGGCTGTTTCTCAGCCC. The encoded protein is CAWSATGAVSQP. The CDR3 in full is CAWSATGAVSQPQHF.

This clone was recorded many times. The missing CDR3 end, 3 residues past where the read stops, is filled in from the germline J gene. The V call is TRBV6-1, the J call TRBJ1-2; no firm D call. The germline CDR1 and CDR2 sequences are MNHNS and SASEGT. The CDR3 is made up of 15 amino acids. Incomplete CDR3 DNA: TGTGCCAGCAGTGAAGGTAGCGGGCCCTACAATGAC. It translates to CASSEGSGPYND. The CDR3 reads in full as CASSEGSGPYNDYTF.

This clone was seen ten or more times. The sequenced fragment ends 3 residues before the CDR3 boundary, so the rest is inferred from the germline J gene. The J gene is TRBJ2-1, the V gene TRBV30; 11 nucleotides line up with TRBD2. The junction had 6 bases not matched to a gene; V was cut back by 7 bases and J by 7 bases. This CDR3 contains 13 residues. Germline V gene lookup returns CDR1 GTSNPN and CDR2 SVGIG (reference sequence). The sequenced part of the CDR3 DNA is TGTGCCTATAGCGGGGGGGCTTCAAATGAG. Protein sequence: CAYSGGASNE. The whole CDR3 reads CAYSGGASNEQFF.

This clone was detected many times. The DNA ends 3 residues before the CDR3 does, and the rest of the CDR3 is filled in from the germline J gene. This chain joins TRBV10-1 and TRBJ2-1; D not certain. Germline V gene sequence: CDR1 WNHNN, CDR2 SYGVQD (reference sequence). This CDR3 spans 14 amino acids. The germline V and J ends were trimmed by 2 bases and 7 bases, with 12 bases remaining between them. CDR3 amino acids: CASSEDPARNEQFF. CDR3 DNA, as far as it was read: TGCGCCAGCAGTGAGGATCCGGCTAGGAATGAG.

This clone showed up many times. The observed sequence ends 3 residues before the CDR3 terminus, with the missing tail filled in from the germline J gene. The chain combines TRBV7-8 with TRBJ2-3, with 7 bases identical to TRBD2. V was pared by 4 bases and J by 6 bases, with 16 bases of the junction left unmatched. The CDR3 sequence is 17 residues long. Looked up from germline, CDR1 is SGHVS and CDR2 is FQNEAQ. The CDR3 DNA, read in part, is TGTGCCAGCAGCTCTCGGACCGGCGTGGGGGGAGGGGATACG. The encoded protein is CASSSRTGVGGGDT. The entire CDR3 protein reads CASSSRTGVGGGDTQYF.

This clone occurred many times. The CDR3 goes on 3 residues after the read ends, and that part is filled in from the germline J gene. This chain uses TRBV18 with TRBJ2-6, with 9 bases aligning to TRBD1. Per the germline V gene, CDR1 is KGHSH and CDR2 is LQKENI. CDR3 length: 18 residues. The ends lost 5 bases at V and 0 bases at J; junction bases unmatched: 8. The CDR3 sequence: CASSYPGQGDSGANVLTF. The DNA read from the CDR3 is TGTGCCAGCTCATACCCGGGACAGGGAGACTCTGGGGCCAACGTC.

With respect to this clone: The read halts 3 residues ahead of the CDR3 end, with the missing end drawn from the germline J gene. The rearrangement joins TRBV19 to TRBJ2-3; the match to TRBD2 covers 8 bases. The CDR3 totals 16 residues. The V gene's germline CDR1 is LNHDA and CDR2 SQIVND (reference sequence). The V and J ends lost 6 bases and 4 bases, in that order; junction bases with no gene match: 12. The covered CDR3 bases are TGTGCCAGTAGGTCAAGCGGGGGCGCGGGGCCAGATACG. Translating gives CASRSSGGAGPDT. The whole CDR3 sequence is CASRSSGGAGPDTQYF.

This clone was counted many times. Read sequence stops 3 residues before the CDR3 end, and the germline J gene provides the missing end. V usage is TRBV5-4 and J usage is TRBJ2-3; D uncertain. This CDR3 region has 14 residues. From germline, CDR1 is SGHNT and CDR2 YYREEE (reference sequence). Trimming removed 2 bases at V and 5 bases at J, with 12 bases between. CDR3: CASSFLTNRDTQYF. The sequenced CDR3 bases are TGTGCCAGCAGCTTCCTCACTAACCGAGATACG.

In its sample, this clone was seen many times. The CDR3 is CASSSRGAYEQYF. The DNA read from the CDR3 is TGTGCCAGCAGCTCGCGGGGGGCCTACGAG. The V and J genes are TRBV7-3 and TRBJ2-7; 8 nucleotides align to TRBD2. The DNA ends 3 residues before the CDR3 does, and the rest of the CDR3 is filled in from the germline J gene. CDR1 is SGHTA, CDR2 FQGTGA, per germline. Germline trimming cut 4 bases from V and 2 bases from J; bases unmatched to any gene: 1. The CDR3 runs to 13 residues.

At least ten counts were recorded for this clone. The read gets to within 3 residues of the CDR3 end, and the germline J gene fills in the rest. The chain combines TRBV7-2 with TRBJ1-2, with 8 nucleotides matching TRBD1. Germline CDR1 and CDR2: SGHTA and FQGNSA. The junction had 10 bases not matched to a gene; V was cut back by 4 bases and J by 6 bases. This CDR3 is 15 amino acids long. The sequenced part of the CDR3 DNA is TGTGCCAGCAGCTCCCGGACAGGGTTAATAGATGGC. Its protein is CASSSRTGLIDG. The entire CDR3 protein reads CASSSRTGLIDGYTF.

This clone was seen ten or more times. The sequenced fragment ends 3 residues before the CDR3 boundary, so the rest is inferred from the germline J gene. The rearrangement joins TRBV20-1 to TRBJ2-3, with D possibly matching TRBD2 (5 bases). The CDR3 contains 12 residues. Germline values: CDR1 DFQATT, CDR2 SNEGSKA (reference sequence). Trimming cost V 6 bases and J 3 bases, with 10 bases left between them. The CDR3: CSALTTTDTQYF. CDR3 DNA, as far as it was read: TGCAGTGCCCTGACTACTACAGATACG.

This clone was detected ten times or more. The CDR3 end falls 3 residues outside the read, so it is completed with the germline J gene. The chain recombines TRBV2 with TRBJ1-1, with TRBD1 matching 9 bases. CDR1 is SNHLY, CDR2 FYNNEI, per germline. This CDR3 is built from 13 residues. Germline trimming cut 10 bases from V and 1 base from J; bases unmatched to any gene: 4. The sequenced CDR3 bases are TGTGCCACCCGGGACAGGGAGAACACTGAA. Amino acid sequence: CATRDRENTE. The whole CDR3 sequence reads CATRDRENTEAFF. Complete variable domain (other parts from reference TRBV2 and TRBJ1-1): EPEVTQTPSHQVTQMGQEVILRCVPISNHLYFYWYRQILGQKVEFLVSFYNNEISEKSEIFDDQFSVERPDGSNFTLKIRSTKLEDSAMYFCATRDRENTEAFFGQGTRLTVV.